This TCR beta chain was documented in a study of cytomegalovirus exposure and HLA in healthy donors. Study results and limitations: Analyzed later, association rates of TCRs varied across HLA loci, with DRB1 most and HLA-C fewest.

This CDR3 is built from 15 residues. Losses at the gene ends were 5 bases for V and 3 bases for J; bases not matched to a gene: 8. Germline CDR1 is MNHEY and CDR2 is SVGAGI. Regarding this clone: As yet, its antigen is unknown.

Researchers ran the PCR with 60 Vbeta and 13 Jbeta primers. The method was immunoSEQ multiplex PCR; TCRdb's version includes in-frame clones alone and lacks a portion of them. The table lists roughly 130,000 clones, around three quarters of them singletons. This chain connects TRBV6-5 to TRBJ2-7; TRBD1 matches 9 bases. The material sequenced was PBMCs. The receptor's source is a man aged 18-30 years in good health and CMV-seronegative. In nucleotides, the CDR3 is TGTGCCAGCAGTACAACCGGGACAGGGAGCTACGAGCAGTACTTC. Its translation is CASSTTGTGSYEQYF.